This T cell receptor (beta chain) was identified during a study of cytomegalovirus exposure and HLA in healthy donors. Study outcomes and limitations: Most likely, a cluster of highly shared sequence variants arose as a sequencing artifact.

Trimming shortened V by 2 bases and J by 5 bases, and 10 bases separated the two germline ends. Germline values: CDR1 MNHNS, CDR2 SASEGT. The CDR3 runs 15 residues. In the case of this clone: As yet, its antigen is unknown.

PCR used 60 Vbeta primers and 13 Jbeta primers. Generated by immunoSEQ multiplex PCR, the TCRdb table keeps only in-frame clones and is missing some. Of about 160,000 clones in the sample, 85% were seen once. The sequencing input was PBMCs. V and J are TRBV6-1 and TRBJ1-6; D is uncertain. This clonotype was sampled from a boy aged 2 to 10 in good health and CMV-seronegative. Written as DNA, the CDR3 is TGTGCCAGCAGTGAATCCCCAGGAAATAATTCACCCCTCCACTTT. Translating gives CASSESPGNNSPLHF.